This T cell receptor (beta chain) is from a study of T cells in localized non-small cell lung cancer. Findings and limits, study-wide: Researchers found a median approximately 50 of the top 100 tumor clones in adjacent lung. A single tumor region was sequenced, leaving heterogeneity possible. Uninvolved neighboring lung showed the greatest T cell clonality, exceeding tumor. Higher blood T cell density went with longer overall survival.

Repertoires were generated with immunoSEQ multiplex PCR, while TCRdb's copy carries only in-frame clones and drops some. The sample records fewer than 45,000 clones, approximately 86% being singletons. Germline loops: CDR1 SGDLS, CDR2 YYNGEE. The CDR3 runs to 15 residues. The junction had 5 bases not matched to a gene; V was cut back by 6 bases and J by 2 bases. With respect to this clone: Its antigen remains unidentified.

Sequenced material: peripheral blood, taken before any cancer treatment. This chain connects TRBV9 to TRBJ2-1, with 10 bases fitting TRBD2. The clonotype was recovered from a man aged 35 to 70 with stage I lung adenocarcinoma. The CDR3 nucleotides read TGTGCCAGCACAAGGACTAGCGGACCCTACAATGAGCAGTTCTTC. It encodes CASTRTSGPYNEQFF.